The clone carrying this T cell receptor (beta chain) was counted only a few times. The CDR3 extends over 14 amino acids. The V segment lost 5 bases and the J segment 5 bases; nucleotides outside the gene matches: 7. Per germline, CDR1 KGHSH and CDR2 LQKENI. These data belong to a study of cytomegalovirus exposure and HLA in healthy donors. Vbeta (60) and Jbeta (13) primers were used in the PCR. Libraries were prepared by immunoSEQ multiplex PCR; TCRdb keeps only in-frame clonotypes and omits some of them. The sample has about 110,000 clones, roughly 69% seen once. The chain joins TRBV18 to TRBJ1-1; TRBD1 aligns across 8 bases. The sequenced sample was PBMCs. This TCR was recovered from a middle-aged woman in good health and CMV-seropositive. DNA of the CDR3: TGTGCCAGCTCATCAGTAACAGGGGGGACTGAAGCTTTCTTT. Translation: CASSSVTGGTEAFF.